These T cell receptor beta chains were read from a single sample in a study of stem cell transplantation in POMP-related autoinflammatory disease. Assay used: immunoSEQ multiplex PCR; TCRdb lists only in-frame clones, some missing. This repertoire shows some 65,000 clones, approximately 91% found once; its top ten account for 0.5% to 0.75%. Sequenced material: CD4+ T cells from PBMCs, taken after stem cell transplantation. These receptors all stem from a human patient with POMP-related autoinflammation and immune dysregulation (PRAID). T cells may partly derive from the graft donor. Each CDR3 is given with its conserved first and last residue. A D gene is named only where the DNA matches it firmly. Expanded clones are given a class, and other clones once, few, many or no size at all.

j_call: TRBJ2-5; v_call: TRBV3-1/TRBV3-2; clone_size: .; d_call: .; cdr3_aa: CASSQVLETQYF; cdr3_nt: TGTGCCAGCAGCCAAGTTTTAGAGACCCAGTACTTC
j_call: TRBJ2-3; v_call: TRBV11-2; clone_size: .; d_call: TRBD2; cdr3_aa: CASRRGLAGSGHTQYF; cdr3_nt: TGTGCCAGCAGACGTGGACTAGCGGGGAGTGGGCATACGCAGTATTTT
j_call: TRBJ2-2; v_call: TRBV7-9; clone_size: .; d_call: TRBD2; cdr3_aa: CASSTGLDGYTGELFF; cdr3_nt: TGTGCCAGCAGCACAGGACTAGACGGTTACACCGGGGAGCTGTTTTTT
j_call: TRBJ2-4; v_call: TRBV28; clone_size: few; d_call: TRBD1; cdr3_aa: CASSNNNPRTGKSTYF; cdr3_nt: TGTGCCAGCAGTAATAATAACCCTCGGACAGGGAAGTCCACCTACTTC
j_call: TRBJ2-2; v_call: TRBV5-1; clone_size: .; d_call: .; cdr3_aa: CASSFTGPGELFF; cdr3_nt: TGCGCCAGCAGCTTTACGGGGCCCGGGGAGCTGTTTTTT
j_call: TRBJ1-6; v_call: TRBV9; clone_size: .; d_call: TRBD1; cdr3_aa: CASSVERGRGRAPIAYNSPLHF; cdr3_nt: TGTGCCAGCAGCGTAGAGAGGGGCAGGGGGCGAGCTCCTATCGCCTATAATTCACCCCTCCACTTT
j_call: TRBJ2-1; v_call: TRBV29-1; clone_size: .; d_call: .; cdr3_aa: CSLERDLNEQFF; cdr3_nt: TGCAGCCTAGAACGGGACCTCAATGAGCAGTTCTTC
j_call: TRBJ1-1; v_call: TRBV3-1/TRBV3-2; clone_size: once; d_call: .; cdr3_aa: CASSQDTGEAFF; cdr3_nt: TGTGCCAGCAGCCAAGATACAGGGGAAGCTTTCTTT
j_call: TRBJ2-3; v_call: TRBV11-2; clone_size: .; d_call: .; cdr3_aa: CASSPTSFLTDTQYF; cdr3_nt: TGTGCCAGCAGCCCGACTAGTTTCCTCACAGATACGCAGTATTTT
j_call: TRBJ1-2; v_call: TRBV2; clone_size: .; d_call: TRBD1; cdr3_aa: CASRDTGDGYTF; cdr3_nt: TGTGCCAGCAGGGATACAGGGGATGGCTACACCTTC
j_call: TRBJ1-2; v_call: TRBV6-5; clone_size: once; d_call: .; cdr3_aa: CASGHREYNYGYTF; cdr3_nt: TGTGCCAGCGGTCACAGAGAGTATAACTATGGCTACACCTTC
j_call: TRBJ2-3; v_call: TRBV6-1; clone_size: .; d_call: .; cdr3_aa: CASSERSGDTQYF; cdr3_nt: TGTGCCAGCAGTGAACGAAGTGGAGATACGCAGTATTTT
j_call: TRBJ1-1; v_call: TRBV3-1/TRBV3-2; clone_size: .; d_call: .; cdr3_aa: CASSRGGTEAFF; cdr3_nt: TGTGCCAGCAGCCGTGGTGGAACTGAAGCTTTCTTT
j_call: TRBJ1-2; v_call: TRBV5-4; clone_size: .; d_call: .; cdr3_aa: CASSLVGNYGYTF; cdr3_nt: TGTGCCAGCAGCTTGGTCGGCAACTATGGCTACACCTTC
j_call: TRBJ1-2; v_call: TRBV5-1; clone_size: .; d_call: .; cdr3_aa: CASTWGGFVSNYGYTF; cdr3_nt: TGCGCCAGCACCTGGGGAGGGTTCGTTTCTAACTATGGCTACACCTTC
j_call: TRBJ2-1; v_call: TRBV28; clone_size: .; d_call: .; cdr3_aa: CASSSDDNEQFF; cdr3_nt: TGTGCCAGCAGTTCGGACGACAATGAGCAGTTCTTC